Listed below are T cell receptor beta chains from one sample, sequenced in a study of T cells in Graves' hyperthyroidism and ophthalmopathy. TCRdb recomputed calls from the multiplex PCR reads with MiXCR, one row per CDR3 protein. Of roughly 500,000 distinct CDR3 sequences detected, over 45% appear once; the ten largest clones hold 44%. Sequencing input: peripheral blood or thyroid tissue (not recorded which). The source of these receptors is an adult woman with Graves' disease, either hyperthyroidism or ophthalmopathy (not recorded which). Both conserved end residues are part of each CDR3. D genes are given only for firm matches. Clone size is shown for a subset of rows, as once, few, many or a class of expanded clone.

d_gene,v_gene,abundance,j_gene,CDR3nt,CDR3aa
NA,TRBV7-2,NA,TRBJ1-1,TGTGCCAGCAGCGCAGACAGGTTAAGGGCTTTCTTT,CASSADRLRAFF
TRBD2,TRBV7-3,NA,TRBJ2-3,TGTGCCAGCAGCTCCAAGGGACTAGCGGGAGTAGATACGCAGTATTTT,CASSSKGLAGVDTQYF
TRBD2,TRBV7-9,NA,TRBJ2-7,TGTGCCAGCAGCGTTCGTAGCGGGAGGTCCTACGAGCAGTACTTC,CASSVRSGRSYEQYF
NA,TRBV11-2,NA,TRBJ2-7,TGTGCCAGCAGCTTAGGCGTCAGGGGTTACGAGCAGTACTTC,CASSLGVRGYEQYF
NA,TRBV2,NA,TRBJ1-2,TGTGCCAGCAGTGACGCCCGGGGCAGCGGGACCTTC,CASSDARGSGTF
NA,TRBV5-1,many,TRBJ1-4,TGCGCCAGCAGTCCCCGGCCGGCAACTAATGAAAAACTGTTTTTT,CASSPRPATNEKLFF
TRBD1,TRBV2,NA,TRBJ2-7,TGTGCCAGCAGCAGGGACAGGGCGATGTTCTACGAGCAGTACTTC,CASSRDRAMFYEQYF
TRBD1,TRBV11-1,NA,TRBJ1-1,TGTGCCAGCAGCTTGAGGGCAGGGGGAGACGTCACTGAAGCTTTCTTT,CASSLRAGGDVTEAFF
NA,TRBV2,NA,TRBJ1-1,TGTGCCAGCCCTGGGAGGCCGGGGGATAACACTGAAGCTTTCTTT,CASPGRPGDNTEAFF
NA,TRBV24-1,once,TRBJ1-2,TGTGCCACCAGAAGCGCCTATGGCTACACCTTC,CATRSAYGYTF
NA,TRBV2,NA,TRBJ1-1,TGTGCCAGCAGTGCTGTGCGACAGACGAACACTGAAGCTTTCTTT,CASSAVRQTNTEAFF
NA,TRBV7-3,many,TRBJ1-4,TGTGCCAGCAGCCTCGGTACGGGCGAGGCTAATGAAAAACTGTTTTTT,CASSLGTGEANEKLFF
TRBD1,TRBV7-2,NA,TRBJ2-5,TGTGCCAGCAGCGCCACGACAGGGTCAGGGGAGACCCAGTACTTC,CASSATTGSGETQYF
NA,TRBV6-6,many,TRBJ1-2,TGTGCCAGCAGCTCAGAGTCCGCGGGCTTCTATGGCTACACCTTC,CASSSESAGFYGYTF
NA,TRBV2,many,TRBJ2-7,TGTGCCAGCAGTGACCCCTCGTACTCCTACGAGCAGTACTTC,CASSDPSYSYEQYF
TRBD1,TRBV4-1,NA,TRBJ1-1,TGTGCCAGCAGCTTGGGCAGGGGGCTGGCTGAAGCTTTCTTT,CASSLGRGLAEAFF
NA,TRBV7-8,few,TRBJ2-7,TGTGCCAGCAGCTTAGCGGCGGGGGCGGGAGTGCCTTACGAGCAGTACTTC,CASSLAAGAGVPYEQYF
TRBD1,TRBV10-3,NA,TRBJ2-7,TGTGCCACAAGGACAGGGGCTTACGAGCAGTACTTC,CATRTGAYEQYF
NA,TRBV12-3/TRBV12-4,many,TRBJ1-1,TGTGCCAGCAGAAAAACAGGGTGGGGGAACACTGAAGCTTTCTTT,CASRKTGWGNTEAFF
NA,TRBV20-1,many,TRBJ2-7,TGCAGTGCTGATCCTCACAGGAACGAGCAGTACTTC,CSADPHRNEQYF
NA,TRBV2,NA,TRBJ2-7,TGTGCCAGCAGGTTTACCGACAGCTCCTACGAGCAGTACTTC,CASRFTDSSYEQYF
TRBD1,TRBV29-1,few,TRBJ2-7,TGCAGCTTAACTCAGGGGGCCTACGAGCAGTACTTC,CSLTQGAYEQYF
NA,TRBV29-1,many,TRBJ2-5,TGCAGCGTTGGGGCCGAACTCGACCAAGAGACCCAGTACTTC,CSVGAELDQETQYF
NA,TRBV29-1,NA,TRBJ1-4,TGCAGCGTTCGGGGGGCGCGGGAAAAACTGTTTTTT,CSVRGAREKLFF
NA,TRBV7-9,few,TRBJ2-7,TGTGCCAGCAGCTTAGCTACAGGTGACGAGCAGTACTTC,CASSLATGDEQYF
NA,TRBV3-1,many,TRBJ1-1,TGTGCCAGCAGCCAATTTCTGTCCACTGAAGCTTTCTTT,CASSQFLSTEAFF
NA,TRBV29-1,NA,TRBJ1-2,TGCAGCGTTGAAAAGGATGGCTACACCTTC,CSVEKDGYTF